Detailed here is one T cell receptor beta chain. What antigen it recognizes has not been identified. Base quality data are lacking; no much larger clone is found one base away. The record originates from a study of tumour-infiltrating T cells in Burkitt lymphoma (dated by TCRdb to about 2020). With regard to the full study: All epidemiological subtypes of Burkitt lymphoma were represented among the 75 to 100 patients who made up the cohort. TCR repertoire data were correlated with clinical outcome; productive clonality predicted overall and progression-free survival, independent of established prognosticators including age at diagnosis.

Study-wide findings and limitations: Several public clonotypes were found to be shared across numerous Burkitt lymphoma patients, which suggests a shared tumour neoantigen selection that is absent from diffuse large B-cell lymphoma.

Preparation of the library involved the immunoSEQ multiplex PCR assay. The clones in this table, taken by TCRdb from immuneACCESS, are in-frame only. Not every clone is retained; where verified, under half of the shortfall comes from an unresolved V gene, and the cause of the rest is unknown. For this sample the table gives approximately 3,000 clones, of which 13% were detected only once. More than 7% of the sample belongs to the ten largest clones. V is trimmed back by 10 bases and J by 0 bases, and the junction contains 1 base that no gene match accounts for. The CDR3 contains 12 residues, cysteine and phenylalanine counted. Only the CDR3 DNA is retained, 36 bases long and in frame from the first base. The germline V gene (reference sequence) yields MNHNY for CDR1 and SVGAGI for CDR2.

The sample comprised tumor tissue. The receptor was derived from a human donor with Burkitt lymphoma. This chain joins TRBV6-6 to TRBJ1-1; TRBD1 lines up with 8 middle nucleotides. The encoded CDR3 is CAMGQVNTEAFF. The nucleotide sequence is TGTGCCATGGGACAGGTGAACACTGAAGCTTTCTTT.